The 5 T cell receptor beta chains below come from one sample, sequenced in a study of cytomegalovirus exposure and HLA in healthy donors. The PCR had 60 Vbeta and 13 Jbeta primers. Using immunoSEQ multiplex PCR, the repertoire was profiled, and TCRdb retains in-frame clones only, with some absent. Among about 130,000 clones, more than 75% were seen once, and the ten largest hold approximately 1.6%. Material for sequencing was PBMCs. Receptor source: a female donor in good health and CMV-seronegative.

This clone was detected only once. The J gene is TRBJ1-2, the V gene TRBV7-9; 11 positions agree with TRBD1. V lost 4 bases, J lost 5 bases, and 0 bases stayed unmatched. Germline CDR1 and CDR2: SEHNR and FQNEAQ (reference sequence). The CDR3 covers 13 residues. The CDR3 DNA reads as TGTGCCAGCAGCTGGGACAGGGGGTATGGCTACACCTTC. Protein product: CASSWDRGYGYTF.

The chain carries TRBV27 and TRBJ1-1, with 7 positions matching TRBD1. The germline V gene has CDR1 MNHEY and CDR2 SMNVEV (reference sequence). CDR3 length: 18 amino acids. Trimming removed 2 bases from V and 5 bases from J; junction bases left unmatched: 17. CDR3 amino acids: CASSLAGTVEWGVTEAFF. DNA for the CDR3: TGTGCCAGCAGTTTAGCCGGGACAGTAGAGTGGGGCGTGACTGAAGCTTTCTTT.

This chain connects TRBV27 to TRBJ2-3; D is perhaps TRBD2 (6 bases). The germline V and J ends were trimmed by 7 bases and 4 bases, with 18 bases remaining between them. Germline-derived CDR1 and CDR2 are MNHEY and SMNVEV (reference sequence). There are 15 residues in the CDR3. CDR3 bases: TGTGCCAGCATACTAGCTTGGGACCGGGCAGATACGCAGTATTTT. It codes for CASILAWDRADTQYF.

The chain joins TRBV10-3 to TRBJ2-1, with D tentatively TRBD2 (5 bases). The CDR3 covers 14 residues. Germline values: CDR1 ENHRY, CDR2 SYGVKD. V lost 6 bases to trimming and J lost 4 bases, with 13 bases between them. The chain's CDR3 is CAISSGLPYNEQFF. The CDR3 coding sequence is TGTGCCATCAGCTCCGGACTTCCTTACAATGAGCAGTTCTTC.

V gene TRBV7-2 combines with J gene TRBJ1-2; maybe TRBD1 (5 bases). Trimming cost V 6 bases and J 8 bases, with 16 bases left between them. There are 13 residues in the CDR3. From germline, CDR1 is SGHTA and CDR2 FQGNSA. CDR3 nucleotides: TGTGCCAGCAGGTTCGGTCTGCGGGACGGCTACACCTTC. Translation: CASRFGLRDGYTF.